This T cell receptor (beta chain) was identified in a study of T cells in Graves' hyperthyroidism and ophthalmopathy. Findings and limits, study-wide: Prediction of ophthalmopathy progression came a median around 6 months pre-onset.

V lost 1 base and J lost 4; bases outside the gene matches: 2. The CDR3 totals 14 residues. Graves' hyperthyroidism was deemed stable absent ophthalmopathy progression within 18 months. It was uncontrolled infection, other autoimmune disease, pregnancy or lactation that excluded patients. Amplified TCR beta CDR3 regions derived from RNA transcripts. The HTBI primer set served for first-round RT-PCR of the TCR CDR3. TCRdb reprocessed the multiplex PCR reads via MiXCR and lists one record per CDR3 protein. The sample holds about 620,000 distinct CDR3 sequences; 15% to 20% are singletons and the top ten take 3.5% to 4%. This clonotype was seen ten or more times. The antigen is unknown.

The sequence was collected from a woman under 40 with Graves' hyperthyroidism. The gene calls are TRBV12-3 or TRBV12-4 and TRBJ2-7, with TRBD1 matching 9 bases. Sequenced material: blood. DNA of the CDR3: TGTGCCAGCAGTTTAGGACAGGGGGAATACGAGCAGTACTTC. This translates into CASSLGQGEYEQYF.